The entry below gives a single T cell receptor beta chain sequence along with its context. TCRdb keeps only in-frame clones here, not all; method: immunoSEQ multiplex PCR. The repertoire holds 250,000 or so clones, with about 87% as singletons. Participants, roughly 18 to 89 years old, spanned under 25 US areas. Clinical histories supplied by participants themselves formed the basis of cohort assignment. This sample was included in a study of blood T cell repertoires in COVID-19. Study at large: T cells, B-cell-depleted T cells, or PBMCs supplied cDNA or gDNA.

CDR1 is LNHNV, CDR2 YYDKDF, per germline (reference sequence). V was trimmed by 0 bases and J by 5 bases, leaving 11 bases between them. The CDR3 is 15 amino acids. This chain connects TRBV15 to TRBJ1-5; D not certain. The specimen was PBMCs or T cells enriched from blood (not recorded which). This TCR was sampled from a woman aged 25 to 39 with acute COVID-19. CDR3 nucleotides: TGTGCCACCAGCAGAGATCCAACAGCAGATCAGCCCCAGCATTTT. Translation gives CATSRDPTADQPQHF.